The clone carrying this T cell receptor beta chain was observed once. These data belong to a study of blood T cell repertoires in COVID-19. On the study more broadly: From T cells, B-cell-depleted T cells, or PBMCs came the material, which was cDNA or gDNA.

The table came from immunoSEQ multiplex PCR; TCRdb's copy has only in-frame clones and leaves some out. The sample shows around 230,000 clones, just under 85% of them seen only once. Sequences were obtained from peripheral blood. The clonotype comes from a woman older than 75 with acute or convalescent COVID-19.

CDR3 sequence (DNA): TGTGCCAGCAGCCGAAAACCCTTGGCAGTTGAAAACTACTGGGGCTACACCTTC. Translation: CASSRKPLAVENYWGYTF. The chain uses TRBV3-1 (or the pseudogene TRBV3-2) and TRBJ1-2, with D hard to call. This CDR3 region has 18 residues. The ends were cut back, 4 bases at V and 8 bases at J, with 29 bases in the middle. Germline CDR1 LGHDT, CDR2 YNNKEL (reference sequence).